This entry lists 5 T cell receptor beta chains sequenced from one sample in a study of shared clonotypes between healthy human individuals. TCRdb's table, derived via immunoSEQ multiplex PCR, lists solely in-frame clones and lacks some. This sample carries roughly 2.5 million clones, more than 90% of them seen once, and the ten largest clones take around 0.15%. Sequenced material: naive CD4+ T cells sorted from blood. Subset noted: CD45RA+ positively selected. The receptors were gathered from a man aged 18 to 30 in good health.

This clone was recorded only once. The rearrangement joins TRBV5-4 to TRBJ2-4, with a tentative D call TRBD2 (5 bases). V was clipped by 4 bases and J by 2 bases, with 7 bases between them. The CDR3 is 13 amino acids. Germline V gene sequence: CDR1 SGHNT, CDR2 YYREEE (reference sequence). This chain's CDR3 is CASSPGSKNIQYF. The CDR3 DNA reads TGTGCCAGCAGCCCGGGGTCCAAAAACATTCAGTACTTC.

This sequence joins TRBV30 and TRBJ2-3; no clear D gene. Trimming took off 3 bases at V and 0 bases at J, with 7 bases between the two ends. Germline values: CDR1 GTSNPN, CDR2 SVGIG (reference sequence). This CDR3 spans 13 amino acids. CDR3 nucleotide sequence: TGTGCCTGGAGGTCCGCGAGCACAGATACGCAGTATTTT. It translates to CAWRSASTDTQYF. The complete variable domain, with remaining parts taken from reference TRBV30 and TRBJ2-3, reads SQTIHQWPATLVQPVGSPLSLECTVEGTSNPNLYWYRQAAGRGLQLLFYSVGIGQISSEVPQNLSASRPQDRQFILSSKKLLLSDSGFYLCAWRSASTDTQYFGPGTRLTVL.

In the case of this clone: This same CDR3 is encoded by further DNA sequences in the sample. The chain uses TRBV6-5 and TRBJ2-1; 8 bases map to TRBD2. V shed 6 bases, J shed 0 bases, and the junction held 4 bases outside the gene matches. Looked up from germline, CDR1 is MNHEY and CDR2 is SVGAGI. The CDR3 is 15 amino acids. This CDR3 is CASSRGGSSYNEQFF. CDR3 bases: TGTGCCAGCAGCCGGGGGGGGAGCTCCTACAATGAGCAGTTCTTC.

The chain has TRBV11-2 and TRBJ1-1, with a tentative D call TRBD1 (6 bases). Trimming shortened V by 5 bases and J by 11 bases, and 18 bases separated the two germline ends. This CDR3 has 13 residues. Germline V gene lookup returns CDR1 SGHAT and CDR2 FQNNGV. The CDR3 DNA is TGTGCCAGCAGCCTTCAGGGGCGATCTTTTGCTTTCTTT. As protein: CASSLQGRSFAFF.

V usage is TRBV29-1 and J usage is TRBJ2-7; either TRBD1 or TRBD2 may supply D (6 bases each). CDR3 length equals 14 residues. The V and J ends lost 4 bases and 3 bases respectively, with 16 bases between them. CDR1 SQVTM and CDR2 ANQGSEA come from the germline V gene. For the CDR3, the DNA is TGCAGCGTTGTTCGGGGGCCCCCTTACTACGAGCAGTACTTC. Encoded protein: CSVVRGPPYYEQYF.